The present TCR beta chain was sequenced within a study of blood T cell repertoires in COVID-19. On the study more broadly: Sites in the United States, Italy and Spain provided acute and convalescent COVID-19 samples. The cDNA or gDNA used as material had been derived from T cells, B-cell-depleted T cells, or PBMCs.

Per the original data handling: Reference gene primer amplification gave estimated nucleated cell counts. The repertoire was sequenced with immunoSEQ multiplex PCR; TCRdb's copy has only in-frame clones and lacks some. V, J and clone size are taken as reported in that table, and D and trimming were inferred from the DNA itself. The repertoire holds over 120,000 clones, with around 83% as singletons. The CDR3 runs to 17 residues. V lost 6 bases, J lost 0 bases, and 17 bases lay in between. CDR1 MNHEY and CDR2 SVGEGT come from the germline V gene. This clone occurred once. The sequence came from a human donor with acute or convalescent COVID-19. The donor label of this sample is uncertain. Sample: peripheral blood. V gene TRBV6-2 or TRBV6-3 combines with J gene TRBJ1-4; D uncertain. CDR3 protein: CASSPWPAKATNEKLFF. CDR3 in DNA: TGTGCCAGCAGCCCCTGGCCAGCGAAAGCAACTAATGAAAAACTGTTTTTT.